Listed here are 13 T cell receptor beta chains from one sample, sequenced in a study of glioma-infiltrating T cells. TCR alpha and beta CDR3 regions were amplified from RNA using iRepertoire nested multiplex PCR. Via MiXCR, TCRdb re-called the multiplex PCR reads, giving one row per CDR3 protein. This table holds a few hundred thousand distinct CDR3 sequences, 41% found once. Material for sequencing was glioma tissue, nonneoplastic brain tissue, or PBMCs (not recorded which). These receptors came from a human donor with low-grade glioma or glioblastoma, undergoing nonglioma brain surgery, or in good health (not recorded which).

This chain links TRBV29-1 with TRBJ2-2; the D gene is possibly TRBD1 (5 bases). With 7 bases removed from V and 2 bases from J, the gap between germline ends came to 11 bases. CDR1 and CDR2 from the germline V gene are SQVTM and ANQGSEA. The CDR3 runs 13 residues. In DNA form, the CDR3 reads TGCAGCGCCGCTCAGGGTAACACCGGGGAGCTGTTTTTT. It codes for CSAAQGNTGELFF.

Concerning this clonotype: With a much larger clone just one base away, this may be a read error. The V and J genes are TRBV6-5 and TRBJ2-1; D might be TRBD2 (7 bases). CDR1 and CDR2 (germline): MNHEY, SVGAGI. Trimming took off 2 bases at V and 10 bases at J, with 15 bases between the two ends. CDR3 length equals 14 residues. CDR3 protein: CASSYPGGGHEQFF. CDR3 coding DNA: TGTGCCAGCAGTTACCCGGGCGGGGGCCACGAGCAGTTCTTC.

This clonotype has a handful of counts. In DNA, the CDR3 is TGTGCCAGCAGCTTAGAAGGGCCAGATGGGATGAACACTGAAGCTTTCTTT. Translating it yields CASSLEGPDGMNTEAFF. J is TRBJ1-1 and V is TRBV7-9; no reliable D call. Germline V lookup: CDR1 SEHNR, CDR2 FQNEAQ (reference sequence). The CDR3 is 17 amino acids. V was clipped by 1 base and J by 0 bases, with 15 bases between them.

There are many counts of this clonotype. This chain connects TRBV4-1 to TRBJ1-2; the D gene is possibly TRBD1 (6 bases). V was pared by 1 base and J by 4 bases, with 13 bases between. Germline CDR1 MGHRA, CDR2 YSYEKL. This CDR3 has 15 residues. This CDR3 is CASSQGGGGSYGYTF. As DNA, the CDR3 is TGCGCCAGCAGCCAAGGAGGGGGGGGATCCTATGGCTACACCTTC.

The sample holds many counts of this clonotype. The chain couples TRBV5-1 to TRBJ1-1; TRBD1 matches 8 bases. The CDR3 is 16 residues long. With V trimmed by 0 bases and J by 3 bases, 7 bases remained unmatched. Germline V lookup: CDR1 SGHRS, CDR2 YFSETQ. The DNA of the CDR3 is TGCGCCAGCAGCTTGGCCTTTGGGACAGGCTACACTGAAGCTTTCTTT. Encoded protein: CASSLAFGTGYTEAFF. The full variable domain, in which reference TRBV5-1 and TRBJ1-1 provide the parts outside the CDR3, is KAGVTQTPRYLIKTRGQQVTLSCSPISGHRSVSWYQQTPGQGLQFLFEYFSETQRNKGNFPGRFSGRQFSNSRSEMNVSTLELGDSALYLCASSLAFGTGYTEAFFGQGTRLTVV.

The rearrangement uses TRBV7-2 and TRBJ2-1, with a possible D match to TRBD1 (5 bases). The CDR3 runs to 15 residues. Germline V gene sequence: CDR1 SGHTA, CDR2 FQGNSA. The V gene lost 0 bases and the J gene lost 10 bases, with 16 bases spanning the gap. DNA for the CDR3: TGTGCCAGCAGCTTAGCGGGGCCCTCTTCCTACGAGCAGTTCTTC. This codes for CASSLAGPSSYEQFF.

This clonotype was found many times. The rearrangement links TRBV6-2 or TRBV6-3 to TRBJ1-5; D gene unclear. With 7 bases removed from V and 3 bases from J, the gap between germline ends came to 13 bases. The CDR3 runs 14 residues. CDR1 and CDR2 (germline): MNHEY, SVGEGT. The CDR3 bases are TGTGCCAGCATTTGGACTGGAGCCAATCAGCCCCAGCATTTT. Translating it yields CASIWTGANQPQHF.

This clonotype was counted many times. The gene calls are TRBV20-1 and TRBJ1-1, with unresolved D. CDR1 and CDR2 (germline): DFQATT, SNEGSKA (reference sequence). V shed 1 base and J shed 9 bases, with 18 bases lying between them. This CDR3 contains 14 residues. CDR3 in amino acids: CSARVQSPRGKAFF. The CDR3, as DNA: TGCAGTGCTAGAGTTCAATCACCCCGAGGTAAAGCTTTCTTT.

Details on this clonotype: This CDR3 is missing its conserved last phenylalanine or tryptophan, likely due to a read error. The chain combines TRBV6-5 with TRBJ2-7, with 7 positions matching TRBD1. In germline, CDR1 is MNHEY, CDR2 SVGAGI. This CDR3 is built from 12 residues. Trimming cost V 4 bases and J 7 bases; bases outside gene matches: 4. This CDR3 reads CASSLTGVEQYS. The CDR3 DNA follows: TGTGCCAGCAGTTTAACAGGGGTTGAGCAGTACTCC.

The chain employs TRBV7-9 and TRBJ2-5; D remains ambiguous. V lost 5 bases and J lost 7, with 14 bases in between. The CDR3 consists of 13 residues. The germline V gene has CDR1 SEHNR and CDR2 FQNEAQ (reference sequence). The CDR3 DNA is TGTGCCAGCAGCCCGCCCCTGTGGGCGACCCAGTACTTC. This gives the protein CASSPPLWATQYF.

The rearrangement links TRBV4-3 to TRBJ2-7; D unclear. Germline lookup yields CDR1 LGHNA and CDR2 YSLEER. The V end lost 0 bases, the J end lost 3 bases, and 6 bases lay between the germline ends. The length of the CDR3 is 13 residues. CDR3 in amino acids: CASSQDLVYEQYF. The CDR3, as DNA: TGCGCCAGCAGCCAAGATTTGGTCTACGAGCAGTACTTC.

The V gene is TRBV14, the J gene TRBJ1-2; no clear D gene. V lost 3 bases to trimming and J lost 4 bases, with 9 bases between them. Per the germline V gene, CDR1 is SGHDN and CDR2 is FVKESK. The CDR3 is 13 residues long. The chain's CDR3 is CASSHGPSYGYTF. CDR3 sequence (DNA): TGTGCCAGCAGCCATGGCCCGAGCTATGGCTACACCTTC. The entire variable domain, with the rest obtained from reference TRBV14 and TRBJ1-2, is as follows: EAGVTQFPSHSVIEKGQTVTLRCDPISGHDNLYWYRRVMGKEIKFLLHFVKESKQDESGMPNNRFLAERTGGTYSTLKVQPAELEDSGVYFCASSHGPSYGYTFGSGTRLTVV.

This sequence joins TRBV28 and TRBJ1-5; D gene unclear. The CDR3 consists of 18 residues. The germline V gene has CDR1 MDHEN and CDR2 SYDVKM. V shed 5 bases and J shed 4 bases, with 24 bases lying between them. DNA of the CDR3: TGTGCCAGCAGTCATCCGATTTGGAGGGTAAAACGAAATCAGCCCCAGCATTTT. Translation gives CASSHPIWRVKRNQPQHF. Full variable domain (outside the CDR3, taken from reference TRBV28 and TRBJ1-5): DVKVTQSSRYLVKRTGEKVFLECVQDMDHENMFWYRQDPGLGLRLIYFSYDVKMKEKGDIPEGYSVSREKKERFSLILESASTNQTSMYLCASSHPIWRVKRNQPQHFGDGTRLSIL.